This T cell receptor (beta chain) was sequenced for a study of blood T cell repertoires in COVID-19. Some clones are missing from TCRdb's copy, which holds only in-frame ones; the method was immunoSEQ multiplex PCR. The sample records roughly 270,000 clones, roughly 90% being singletons. CDR3 size: 15 residues. This TCR derives from a man aged 18 to 29 with active or convalescent COVID-19. Sequenced material: peripheral blood. The chain couples TRBV21-1 to TRBJ1-5. TRBV21-1 is given as a pseudogene. The CDR3 sequence is CASSKESEGNQPQHF. Here the CDR3 DNA reads TGTGCCAGCAGCAAAGAATCTGAGGGCAATCAGCCCCAGCATTTT.